A selection of T cell receptor beta chains follows, all from one sample in a study of blood T cell repertoires in COVID-19. Profiling relied on immunoSEQ multiplex PCR, and the TCRdb table lists in-frame clones only, not all of them. The profile shows 200,000 to 250,000 clones, approximately 83% of them singletons. Sequencing was performed on peripheral blood. These receptors were collected from a woman younger than 45 who had recovered from COVID-19. Both conserved end residues are part of each CDR3. D genes are given only for firm matches. Expanded clones are given a class, and other clones once, few, many or no size at all.

>TRBD1|once|TRBJ2-1|TRBV6-5
CASSSRDRVDEQFF
TGTGCCAGCAGTTCTAGGGACAGGGTTGATGAGCAGTTCTTC
>-|-|TRBJ2-5|TRBV5-6
CASSLERGGDQETQYF
TGTGCCAGCAGCTTGGAGAGAGGCGGTGACCAAGAGACCCAGTACTTC
>-|-|TRBJ1-1|TRBV4-3
CASSQDSTGGRTEAFF
TGCGCCAGCAGCCAAGATTCGACAGGAGGTAGAACTGAAGCTTTCTTT
>TRBD2|-|TRBJ2-3|TRBV19
CASSITSGVTDTQYF
TGTGCCAGTAGTATAACTAGCGGGGTAACAGATACGCAGTATTTT
>TRBD1|few|TRBJ2-1|TRBV9
CASSATGKIYNEQFF
TGTGCCAGCAGCGCGACAGGGAAAATCTACAATGAGCAGTTCTTC
>TRBD1|-|TRBJ1-1|TRBV6-5
CASSGQGKLSTEAFF
TGTGCCAGCAGCGGACAGGGCAAGCTCAGCACTGAAGCTTTCTTT
>-|-|TRBJ2-5|TRBV5-1
CASTLRQQLGGDQETQYF
-
>TRBD2|-|TRBJ2-3|TRBV15
CATRPGGAGTDTQYF
TGTGCCACCCGCCCGGGGGGAGCTGGCACAGATACGCAGTATTTT
>-|once|TRBJ1-2|TRBV5-5
CASSLVGAQRHGYTF
TGTGCCAGCAGCTTGGTGGGCGCACAGCGGCATGGCTACACCTTC
>TRBD1|-|TRBJ2-1|TRBV7-6
CASSSWDRDEQFF
TGTGCCAGCAGCTCCTGGGACAGGGACGAGCAGTTCTTC
>-|-|TRBJ1-3|TRBV9
CASSVELRGSGNTIYF
TGTGCCAGCAGCGTAGAATTGCGGGGTAGTGGAAACACCATATATTTT
>-|-|TRBJ1-1|TRBV4-1
CASSLETGTEAFF
TGCGCCAGCAGCCTAGAGACAGGCACTGAAGCTTTCTTT
>TRBD1|-|TRBJ1-2|TRBV10-3
CAISEQGAEGYTF
TGTGCCATCAGTGAACAGGGGGCAGAGGGCTACACCTTC
>-|few|TRBJ1-5|TRBV12-5
CASAGSGNQPQHF
TGTGCTAGTGCGGGAAGTGGCAATCAGCCCCAGCATTTT
>TRBD1|-|TRBJ2-7|TRBV19
CASTGTGGFEQYF
TGTGCCAGTACGGGGACAGGGGGCTTCGAGCAGTACTTC
>TRBD1|-|TRBJ2-7|TRBV4-3
CASSQAQRDRPYEQYF
TGCGCCAGCAGCCAAGCCCAAAGGGACAGGCCCTACGAGCAGTACTTC
>TRBD2|-|TRBJ2-5|TRBV5-1
CASSLSHSGGQETQYF
TGCGCCAGCAGCTTGAGTCATAGCGGGGGTCAAGAGACCCAGTACTTC
>-|-|TRBJ2-5|TRBV18
CASSPIRETQYF
TGTGCCAGCTCACCTATCAGAGAGACCCAGTACTTC
>-|-|TRBJ2-7|TRBV13
CASSLDEGEQYF
TGTGCCAGCAGCTTAGATGAGGGCGAGCAGTACTTC
>TRBD1|-|TRBJ2-7|TRBV6-5
CASSSRDRDTYEQYF
TGTGCCAGCAGTAGCCGGGACAGGGATACCTACGAGCAGTACTTC
>-|once|TRBJ1-2|TRBV5-6
CASCLRDGYTF
TGTGCCAGCTGCCTAAGAGATGGCTACACCTTC
>-|-|TRBJ1-1|TRBV5-1
CASSLPSRGRAGGIETEAFF
TGCGCCAGCAGCTTGCCCTCCCGGGGCCGGGCCGGCGGGATTGAGACTGAAGCTTTCTTT
>-|-|TRBJ1-2|TRBV30
CAWNFAGVGGYTF
TGTGCCTGGAATTTTGCCGGGGTAGGCGGCTACACCTTC
>-|-|TRBJ1-3|TRBV7-9
CASSLRGRPSGNTIYF
TGTGCCAGCAGCTTAAGAGGAAGGCCGTCTGGAAACACCATATATTTT
>TRBD2|-|TRBJ2-1|TRBV19
CASSTFSGGAGTEQFF
TGTGCCAGTAGTACCTTTAGCGGGGGGGCAGGCACTGAGCAGTTCTTC
>TRBD1|-|TRBJ1-1|TRBV11-1
CASSSRTGTEAFF
TGTGCCAGCAGCTCCCGGACAGGGACTGAAGCTTTCTTT
>TRBD1|-|TRBJ2-3|TRBV5-1
CASSLNTGATDTQYF
TGCGCCAGCAGCTTGAATACAGGGGCGACAGATACGCAGTATTTT
>TRBD2|-|TRBJ2-5|TRBV5-1
CASSLETSGGPAARVKETQYF
TGCGCCAGCAGCTTGGAGACTAGCGGGGGCCCTGCGGCCAGGGTTAAAGAGACCCAGTACTTC
>-|-|TRBJ2-1|TRBV21-1
CASSKPTKDNEQFF
TGTGCCAGCAGCAAACCGACTAAAGACAATGAGCAGTTCTTC
>-|-|TRBJ2-7|TRBV7-9
CASSLSGDYEQYF
TGTGCCAGCTCCCTTTCGGGGGACTACGAGCAGTACTTC
>TRBD2|-|TRBJ2-7|TRBV5-4
CASSLGASGGTYEQYF
TGTGCCAGCAGCTTGGGCGCTAGCGGGGGCACCTACGAGCAGTACTTC
>-|-|TRBJ2-7|TRBV25-1
CASSEGNLGAYEQYF
TGTGCCAGCAGTGAAGGCAACCTGGGAGCCTACGAGCAGTACTTC
>-|-|TRBJ2-1|TRBV1
CTSKKRAGANEQFF
TGCACCAGTAAAAAACGAGCGGGGGCCAATGAGCAGTTCTTC
>TRBD1|-|TRBJ1-1|TRBV30
CAHTRDSYTEAFF
TGTGCCCACACCAGGGACAGCTACACTGAAGCTTTCTTT
>TRBD2|-|TRBJ2-5|TRBV9
CASSTSWGGETQYF
TGTGCCAGCAGCACTTCCTGGGGGGGAGAGACCCAGTACTTC
>-|-|TRBJ1-2|TRBV19
CASSIDGENYGYTF
TGTGCCAGTAGTATAGATGGGGAGAACTATGGCTACACCTTC
>-|-|TRBJ1-2|TRBV18
CASSPRVGGDYGYTF
TGTGCCAGCTCACCACGGGTGGGCGGGGACTATGGCTACACCTTC